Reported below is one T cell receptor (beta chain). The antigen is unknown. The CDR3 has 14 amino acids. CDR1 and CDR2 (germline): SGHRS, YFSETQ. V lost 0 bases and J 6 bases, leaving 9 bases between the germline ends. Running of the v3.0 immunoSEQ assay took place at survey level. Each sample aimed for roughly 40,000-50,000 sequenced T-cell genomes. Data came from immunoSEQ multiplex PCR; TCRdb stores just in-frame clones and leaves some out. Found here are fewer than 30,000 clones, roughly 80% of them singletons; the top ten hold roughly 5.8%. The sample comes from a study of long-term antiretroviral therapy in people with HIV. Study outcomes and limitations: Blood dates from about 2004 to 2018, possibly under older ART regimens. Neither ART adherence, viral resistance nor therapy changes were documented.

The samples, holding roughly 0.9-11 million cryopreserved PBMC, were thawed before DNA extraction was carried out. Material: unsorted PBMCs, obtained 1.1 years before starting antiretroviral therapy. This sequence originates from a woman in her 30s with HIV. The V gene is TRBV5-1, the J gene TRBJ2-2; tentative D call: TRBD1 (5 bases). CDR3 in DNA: TGCGCCAGCAGCTTGGTTTCAGGGTCCGGGGAGCTGTTTTTT. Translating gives CASSLVSGSGELFF.